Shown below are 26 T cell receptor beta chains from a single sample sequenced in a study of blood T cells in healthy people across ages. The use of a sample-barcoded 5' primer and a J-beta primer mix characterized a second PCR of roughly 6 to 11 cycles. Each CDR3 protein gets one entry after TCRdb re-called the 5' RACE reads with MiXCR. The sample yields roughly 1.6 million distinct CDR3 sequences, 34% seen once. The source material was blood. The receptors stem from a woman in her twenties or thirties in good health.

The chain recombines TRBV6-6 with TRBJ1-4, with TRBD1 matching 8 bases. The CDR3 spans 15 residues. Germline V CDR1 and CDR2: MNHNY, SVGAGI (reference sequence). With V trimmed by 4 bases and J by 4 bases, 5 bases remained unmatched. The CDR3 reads CASSSPGQVNEKLFF. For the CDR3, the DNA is TGTGCCAGCAGTTCCCCGGGACAGGTTAATGAAAAACTGTTTTTT.

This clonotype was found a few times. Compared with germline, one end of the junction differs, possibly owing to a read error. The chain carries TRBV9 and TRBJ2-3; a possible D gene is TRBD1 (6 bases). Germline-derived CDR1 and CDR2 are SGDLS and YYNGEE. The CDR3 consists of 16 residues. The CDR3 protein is CAGSPWGTSSTDTQYF. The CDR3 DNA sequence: TGTGCCGGCAGCCCATGGGGGACATCTAGCACAGATACGCAGTATTTT. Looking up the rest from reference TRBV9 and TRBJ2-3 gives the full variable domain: DSGVTQTPKHLITATGQRVTLRCSPRSGDLSVYWYQQSLDQGLQFLIQYYNGEERAKGNILERFSAQQFPDLHSELNLSSLELGDSALYFCAGSPWGTSSTDTQYFGPGTRLTVL.

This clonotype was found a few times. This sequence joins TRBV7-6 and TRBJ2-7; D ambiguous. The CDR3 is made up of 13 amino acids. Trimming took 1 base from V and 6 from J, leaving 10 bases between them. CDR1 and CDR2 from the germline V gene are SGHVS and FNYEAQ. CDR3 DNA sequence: TGTGCCAGCAGCTTAGAGGTCAACGGCGAGCAGTACTTC. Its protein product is CASSLEVNGEQYF.

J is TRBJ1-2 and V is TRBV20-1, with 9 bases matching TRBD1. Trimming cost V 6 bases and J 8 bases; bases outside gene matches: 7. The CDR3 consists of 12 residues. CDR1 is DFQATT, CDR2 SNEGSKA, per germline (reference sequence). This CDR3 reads CSARTGDGGYTF. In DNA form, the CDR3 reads TGCAGTGCAAGGACAGGGGATGGGGGCTACACCTTC.

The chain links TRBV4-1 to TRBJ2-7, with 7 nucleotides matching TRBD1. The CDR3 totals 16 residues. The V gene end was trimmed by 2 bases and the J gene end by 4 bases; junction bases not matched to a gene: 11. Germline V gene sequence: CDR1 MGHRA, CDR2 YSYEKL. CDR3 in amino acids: CASSQQGYTGVYEQYF. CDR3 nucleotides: TGCGCCAGCAGCCAACAAGGCTACACAGGGGTTTACGAGCAGTACTTC.

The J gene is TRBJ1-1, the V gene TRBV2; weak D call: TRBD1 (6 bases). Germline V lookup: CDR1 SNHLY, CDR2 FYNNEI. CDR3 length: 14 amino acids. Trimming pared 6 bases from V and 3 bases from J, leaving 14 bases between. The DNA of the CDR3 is TGTGCCAGCAGCACACAGGGAAAAGACACTGAAGCTTTCTTT. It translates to CASSTQGKDTEAFF.

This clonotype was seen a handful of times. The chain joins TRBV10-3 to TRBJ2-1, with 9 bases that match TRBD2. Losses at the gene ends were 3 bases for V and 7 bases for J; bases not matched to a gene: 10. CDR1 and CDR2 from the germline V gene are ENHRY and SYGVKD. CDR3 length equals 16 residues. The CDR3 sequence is CAISDPRRGGINEQFF. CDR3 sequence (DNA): TGTGCCATCAGTGATCCCCGGCGGGGGGGCATTAATGAGCAGTTCTTC.

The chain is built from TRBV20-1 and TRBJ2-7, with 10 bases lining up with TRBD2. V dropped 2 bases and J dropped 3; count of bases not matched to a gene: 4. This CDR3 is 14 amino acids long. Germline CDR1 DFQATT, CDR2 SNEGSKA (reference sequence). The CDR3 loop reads CSARISSGSYEQYF. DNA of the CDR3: TGCAGTGCTAGAATCTCTAGCGGGAGCTACGAGCAGTACTTC.

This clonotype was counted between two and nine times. CDR3 bases: TGTGCCAGCAGCGGACTGGGGACAGGTCAAGAGACCCAGTACTTC. Translation gives CASSGLGTGQETQYF. The chain employs TRBV25-1 and TRBJ2-5; 8 nucleotides align to TRBD1. The CDR3 length is 15 residues. The trim removed 6 bases at V and 2 bases at J, leaving 8 bases unmatched. Germline CDR1 is MGHDK and CDR2 is SYGVNS.

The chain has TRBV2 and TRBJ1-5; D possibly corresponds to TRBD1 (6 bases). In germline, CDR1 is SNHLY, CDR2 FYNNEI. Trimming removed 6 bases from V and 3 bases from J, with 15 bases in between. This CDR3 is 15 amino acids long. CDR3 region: CASRGFNRDNQPQHF. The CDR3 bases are TGTGCCAGCAGGGGATTTAACAGGGACAATCAGCCCCAGCATTTT. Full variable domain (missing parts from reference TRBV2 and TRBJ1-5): EPEVTQTPSHQVTQMGQEVILRCVPISNHLYFYWYRQILGQKVEFLVSFYNNEISEKSEIFDDQFSVERPDGSNFTLKIRSTKLEDSAMYFCASRGFNRDNQPQHFGDGTRLSIL.

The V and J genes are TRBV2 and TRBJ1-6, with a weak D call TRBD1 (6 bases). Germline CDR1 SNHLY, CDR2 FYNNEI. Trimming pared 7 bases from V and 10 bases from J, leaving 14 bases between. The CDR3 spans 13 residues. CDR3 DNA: TGTGCCAGCATTAGGACAGAACGCTCACCCCTCCACTTT. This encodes CASIRTERSPLHF.

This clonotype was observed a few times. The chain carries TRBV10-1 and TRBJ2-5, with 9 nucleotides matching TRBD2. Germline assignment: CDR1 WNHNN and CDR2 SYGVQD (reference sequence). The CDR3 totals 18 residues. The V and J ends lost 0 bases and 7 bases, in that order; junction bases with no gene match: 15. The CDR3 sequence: CASSESSYGLAGDGTQYF. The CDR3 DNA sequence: TGCGCCAGCAGTGAGTCATCATACGGCTTAGCGGGAGATGGGACCCAGTACTTC.

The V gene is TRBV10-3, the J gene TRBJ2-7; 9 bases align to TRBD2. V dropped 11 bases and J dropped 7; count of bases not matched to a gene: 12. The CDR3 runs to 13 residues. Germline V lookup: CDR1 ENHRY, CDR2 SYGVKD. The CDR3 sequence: CAAALAGGEEQYF. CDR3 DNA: TGTGCCGCCGCTTTGGCGGGAGGGGAAGAGCAGTACTTC.

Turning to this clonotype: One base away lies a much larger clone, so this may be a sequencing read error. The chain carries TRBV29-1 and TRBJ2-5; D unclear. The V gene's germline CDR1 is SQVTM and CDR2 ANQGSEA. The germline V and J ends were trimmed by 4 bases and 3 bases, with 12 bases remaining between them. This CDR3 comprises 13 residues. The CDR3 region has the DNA TGCAGCGTTGGAGCCCAGGCCGAAGAGACCCAGTACTTC. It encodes CSVGAQAEETQYF.

The CDR3 coding sequence is TGTGCCAGCAGCTTATTATCGAGTCCCAGCGATGAGCAGTTCTTC. This encodes CASSLLSSPSDEQFF. The V and J genes are TRBV7-9 and TRBJ2-1; D is uncertain. The ends were cut back, 2 bases at V and 8 bases at J, with 16 bases in the middle. This CDR3 is 15 amino acids long. Germline loops: CDR1 SEHNR, CDR2 FQNEAQ (reference sequence).

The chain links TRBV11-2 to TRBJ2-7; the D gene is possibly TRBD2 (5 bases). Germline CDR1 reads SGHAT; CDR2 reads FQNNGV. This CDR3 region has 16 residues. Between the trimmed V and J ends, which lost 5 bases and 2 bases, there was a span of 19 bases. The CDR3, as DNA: TGTGCCAGCAGCCCCCCAGGCGGCGGGCCTACCTACGAGCAGTACTTC. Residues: CASSPPGGGPTYEQYF.

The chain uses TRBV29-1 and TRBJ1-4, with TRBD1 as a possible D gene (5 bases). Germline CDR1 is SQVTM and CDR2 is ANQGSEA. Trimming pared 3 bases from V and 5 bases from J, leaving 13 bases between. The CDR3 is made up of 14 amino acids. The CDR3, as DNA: TGCAGCGTTGAGTCGGACACCGCGAATGAAAAACTGTTTTTT. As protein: CSVESDTANEKLFF.

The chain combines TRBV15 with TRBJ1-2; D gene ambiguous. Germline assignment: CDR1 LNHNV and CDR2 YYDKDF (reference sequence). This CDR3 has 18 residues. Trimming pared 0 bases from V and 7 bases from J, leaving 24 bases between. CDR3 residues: CATSRDRGGMTFTPGYTF. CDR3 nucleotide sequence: TGTGCCACCAGCAGAGATAGAGGAGGGATGACGTTTACCCCTGGCTACACCTTC.

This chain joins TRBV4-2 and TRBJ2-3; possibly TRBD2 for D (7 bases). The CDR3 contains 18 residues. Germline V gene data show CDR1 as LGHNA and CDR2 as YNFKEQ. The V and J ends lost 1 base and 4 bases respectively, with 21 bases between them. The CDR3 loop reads CASSQGPPGGRGPDTQYF. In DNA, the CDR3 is TGTGCCAGCAGCCAAGGCCCCCCTGGGGGGCGGGGGCCAGATACGCAGTATTTT.

The CDR3 DNA sequence: TGTGCCAGCAGCTTCTCGGGCCTCAGGTACGAGCAGTACTTC. Translated, it gives CASSFSGLRYEQYF. The rearrangement joins TRBV7-3 to TRBJ2-7, with D uncertain. The V and J ends lost 3 bases and 4 bases respectively, with 13 bases between them. Germline lookup yields CDR1 SGHTA and CDR2 FQGTGA. This CDR3 comprises 14 residues.

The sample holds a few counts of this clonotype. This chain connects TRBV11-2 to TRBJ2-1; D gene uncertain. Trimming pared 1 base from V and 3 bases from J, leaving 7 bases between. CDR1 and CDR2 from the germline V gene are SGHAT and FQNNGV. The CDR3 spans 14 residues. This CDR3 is CASSLATYYNEQFF. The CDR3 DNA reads TGTGCCAGCAGCTTAGCTACTTACTACAATGAGCAGTTCTTC.

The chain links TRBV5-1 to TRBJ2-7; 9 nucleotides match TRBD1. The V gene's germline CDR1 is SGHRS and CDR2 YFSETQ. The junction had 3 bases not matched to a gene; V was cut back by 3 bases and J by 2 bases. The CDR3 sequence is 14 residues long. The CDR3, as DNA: TGCGCCAGCAGCTGGGACAGGGCTGCCTACGAGCAGTACTTC. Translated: CASSWDRAAYEQYF.

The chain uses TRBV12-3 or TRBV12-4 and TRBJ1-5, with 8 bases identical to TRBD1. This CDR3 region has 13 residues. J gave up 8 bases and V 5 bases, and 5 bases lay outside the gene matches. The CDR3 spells CASSRQGTEPQHF. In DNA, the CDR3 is TGTGCCAGCAGTCGACAGGGGACTGAGCCCCAGCATTTT.

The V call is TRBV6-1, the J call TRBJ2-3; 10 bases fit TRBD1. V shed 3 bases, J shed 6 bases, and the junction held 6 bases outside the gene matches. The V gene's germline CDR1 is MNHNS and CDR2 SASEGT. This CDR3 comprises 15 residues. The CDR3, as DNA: TGTGCCAGCAGTGACCGGGACAGGGGAGGCGATACGCAGTATTTT. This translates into CASSDRDRGGDTQYF.

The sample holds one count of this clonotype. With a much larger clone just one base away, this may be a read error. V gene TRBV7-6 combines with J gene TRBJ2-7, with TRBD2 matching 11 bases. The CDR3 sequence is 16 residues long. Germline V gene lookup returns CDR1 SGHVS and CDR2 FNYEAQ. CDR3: CAGSLGTSGNSYEQYF. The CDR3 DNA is TGTGCCGGCAGCTTAGGGACTAGCGGTAACTCCTACGAGCAGTACTTC.

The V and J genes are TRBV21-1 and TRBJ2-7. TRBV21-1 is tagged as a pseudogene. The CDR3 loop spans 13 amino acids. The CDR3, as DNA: TGTGCCAGCAGCTTGCCCAGATGGCACGAGCAGTACTTC. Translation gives CASSLPRWHEQYF.